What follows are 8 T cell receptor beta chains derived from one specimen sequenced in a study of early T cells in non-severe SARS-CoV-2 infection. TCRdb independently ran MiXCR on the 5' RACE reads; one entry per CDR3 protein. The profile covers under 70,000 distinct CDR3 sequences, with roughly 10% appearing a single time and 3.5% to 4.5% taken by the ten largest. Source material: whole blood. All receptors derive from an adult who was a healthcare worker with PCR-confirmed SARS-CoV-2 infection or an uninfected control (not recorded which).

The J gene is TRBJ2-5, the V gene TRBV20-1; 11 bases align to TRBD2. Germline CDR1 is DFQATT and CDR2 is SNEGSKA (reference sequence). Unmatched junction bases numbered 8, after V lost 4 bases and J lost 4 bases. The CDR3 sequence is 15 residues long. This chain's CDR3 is CSANPSGRRGETQYF. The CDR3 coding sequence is TGCAGTGCTAACCCTAGCGGGAGGAGGGGAGAGACCCAGTACTTC.

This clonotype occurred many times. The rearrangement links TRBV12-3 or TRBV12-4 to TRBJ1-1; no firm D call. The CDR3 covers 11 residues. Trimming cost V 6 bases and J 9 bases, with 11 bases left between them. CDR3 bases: TGTGCCAGCAGCAACGCCATACAAGCTTTCTTT. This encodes CASSNAIQAFF.

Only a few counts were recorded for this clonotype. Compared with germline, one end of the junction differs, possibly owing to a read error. CDR3 coding DNA: TGTGCCAGCAGTGAGGACAGCACTCAGCCCCAGCATTTT. Translating it yields CASSEDSTQPQHF. The chain carries TRBV6-1 and TRBJ1-5, with D tentatively TRBD1 (6 bases). Per germline, CDR1 MNHNS and CDR2 SASEGT. The CDR3 is 13 residues long.

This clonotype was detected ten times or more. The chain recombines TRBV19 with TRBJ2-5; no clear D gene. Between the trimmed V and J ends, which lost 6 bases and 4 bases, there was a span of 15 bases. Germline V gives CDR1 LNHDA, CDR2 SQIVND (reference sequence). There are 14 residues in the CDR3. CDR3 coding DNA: TGTGCCAGTAGCCCACGAACCGTGAGAGAGACCCAGTACTTC. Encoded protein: CASSPRTVRETQYF.

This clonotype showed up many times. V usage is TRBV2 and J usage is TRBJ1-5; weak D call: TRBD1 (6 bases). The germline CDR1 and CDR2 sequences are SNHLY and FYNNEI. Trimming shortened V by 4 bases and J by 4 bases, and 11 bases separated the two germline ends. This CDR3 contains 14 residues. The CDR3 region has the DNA TGTGCCAGCAGTGCGGGGGGGCCGAATCAGCCCCAGCATTTT. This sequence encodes CASSAGGPNQPQHF.

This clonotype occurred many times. The CDR3 DNA is TGCAGCGAGCAGACTAGCGGGGAGACCCAGTACTTC. It translates to CSEQTSGETQYF. V usage is TRBV29-1 and J usage is TRBJ2-5; 10 nucleotides align to TRBD2. Germline assignment: CDR1 SQVTM and CDR2 ANQGSEA. The CDR3 contains 12 residues. Unmatched junction bases numbered 4, after V lost 7 bases and J lost 5 bases. Combining the CDR3 with reference TRBV29-1 and TRBJ2-5 gives the whole variable domain SAVISQKPSRDICQRGTSLTIQCQVDSQVTMMFWYRQQPGQSLTLIATANQGSEATYESGFVIDKFPISRPNLTFSTLTVSNMSPEDSSIYLCSEQTSGETQYFGPGTRLLVL.

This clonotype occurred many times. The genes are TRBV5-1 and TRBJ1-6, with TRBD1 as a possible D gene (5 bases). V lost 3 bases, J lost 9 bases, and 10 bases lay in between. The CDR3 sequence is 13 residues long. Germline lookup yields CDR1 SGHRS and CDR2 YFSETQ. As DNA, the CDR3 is TGCGCCAGCAGCTGGACAACCGGTTCACCCCTCCACTTT. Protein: CASSWTTGSPLHF.

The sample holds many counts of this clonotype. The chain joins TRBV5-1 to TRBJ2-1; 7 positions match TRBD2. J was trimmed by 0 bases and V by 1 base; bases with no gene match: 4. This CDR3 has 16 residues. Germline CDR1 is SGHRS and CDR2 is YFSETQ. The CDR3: CASSLRAGSSYNEQFF. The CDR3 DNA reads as TGCGCCAGCAGCTTGCGAGCGGGGAGCTCCTACAATGAGCAGTTCTTC.